The 12 T cell receptor beta chains below all came from one sample that was sequenced in a study of lung T cells in sarcoidosis with Löfgren's syndrome. MiXCR, applied by TCRdb to the reads, yields one record per CDR3 protein. Among around 2,000 distinct CDR3 sequences listed, more than 15% were seen once. The sequencing sample was made of CD4+ T cells from bronchoalveolar lavage. Receptors were obtained from a human donor with sarcoidosis (Löfgren's syndrome or another form), or a control subject (not recorded which).

The chain employs TRBV27 and TRBJ1-2; D gene unclear. The CDR3 loop spans 12 amino acids. Germline V gene data show CDR1 as MNHEY and CDR2 as SMNVEV (reference sequence). V lost 8 bases and J 8 bases, leaving 15 bases between the germline ends. The CDR3 nucleotides are TGTGCCAGCCACCCTGTCGGAGGGGGCTACACCTTC. Translated, it gives CASHPVGGGYTF.

This clonotype was detected many times. The rearrangement uses TRBV3-1 and TRBJ2-1, with D maybe TRBD2 (6 bases). This CDR3 region has 16 residues. Germline CDR1 is LGHDT and CDR2 is YNNKEL (reference sequence). V lost 0 bases and J lost 3, with 12 bases in between. CDR3 residues: CASSQDFGGDYNEQFF. The CDR3 region has the DNA TGTGCCAGCAGCCAAGATTTTGGCGGGGACTACAATGAGCAGTTCTTC.

In its sample, this clonotype ranks as large. The chain couples TRBV12-3 or TRBV12-4 to TRBJ2-3; D ambiguous. Deletions cut 2 bases from V and 4 bases from J, with 10 bases between. This CDR3 is built from 14 residues. In DNA, the CDR3 is TGTGCCAGCAGTTTAAGGTCAGGTGCAGATACGCAGTATTTT. This sequence encodes CASSLRSGADTQYF.

This clonotype was found many times. The chain has TRBV6-1 and TRBJ2-1; D gene unclear. Germline V gene lookup returns CDR1 MNHNS and CDR2 SASEGT. The CDR3 covers 13 residues. V lost 2 bases, J lost 9 bases, and 11 bases lay in between. CDR3 sequence (DNA): TGTGCCAGCAGTGAAAAAATTCCGGGTGAGCAGTTCTTC. This codes for CASSEKIPGEQFF.

This clonotype is termed medium-sized. The chain recombines TRBV6-1 with TRBJ2-7, with unresolved D. CDR3 length: 12 residues. V dropped 5 bases and J dropped 6 bases, with 11 bases sitting between them. The germline gives CDR1 MNHNS, CDR2 SASEGT. CDR3 nucleotide sequence: TGTGCCAGCAGTAGGGCTTTGTTCGAGCAGTACTTC. Its translation: CASSRALFEQYF.

This clonotype ranks as medium-sized. J is TRBJ1-1 and V is TRBV27; TRBD1 might be the D (5 bases). V was trimmed by 2 bases and J by 5 bases, leaving 9 bases between them. Germline lookup yields CDR1 MNHEY and CDR2 SMNVEV (reference sequence). CDR3 size: 13 residues. The CDR3 sequence: CASSLRGATEAFF. DNA of the CDR3: TGTGCCAGCAGTTTAAGAGGGGCTACTGAAGCTTTCTTT.

By frequency in the sample, this clonotype is large (0.1 to 1%). The gene calls are TRBV6-1 and TRBJ2-3; no firm D call. V was pared by 7 bases and J by 6 bases, with 5 bases between. The CDR3 is made up of 10 amino acids. Germline assignment: CDR1 MNHNS and CDR2 SASEGT. CDR3 nucleotides: TGTGCCAGCACCAAGGATACGCAGTATTTT. Translating it yields CASTKDTQYF.

The chain employs TRBV14 and TRBJ1-1; D may be TRBD1 (6 bases). This CDR3 comprises 13 residues. Germline V gives CDR1 SGHDN, CDR2 FVKESK. V shed 4 bases and J shed 10 bases, with 16 bases lying between them. Here the CDR3 DNA reads TGTGCCAGCAGCCCTATCTGGGGGGCTGGAGCTTTCTTT. Its protein is CASSPIWGAGAFF.

This clonotype is termed large (0.1 to 1%). The chain joins TRBV7-9 to TRBJ1-1; D perhaps matches TRBD1 (6 bases). Trimming pared 4 bases from V and 5 bases from J, leaving 23 bases between. Per the germline V gene, CDR1 is SEHNR and CDR2 is FQNEAQ (reference sequence). This CDR3 has 17 amino acids. Here the CDR3 reads CASSSILQGRGETEAFF. As DNA, the CDR3 is TGTGCCAGCAGCTCAATTTTGCAGGGCAGGGGTGAAACTGAAGCTTTCTTT.

This chain joins TRBV27 and TRBJ2-3; D unclear. The CDR3 is 14 residues long. CDR1 is MNHEY, CDR2 SMNVEV, per germline (reference sequence). V dropped 5 bases and J dropped 1 base, with 10 bases sitting between them. The CDR3: CASSASLGTDTQYF. For the CDR3, the DNA is TGTGCCAGCAGTGCCTCCTTAGGCACAGATACGCAGTATTTT.

Judged by abundance, this clonotype is medium-sized (0.01 to 0.1%). The V gene is TRBV2, the J gene TRBJ2-1, with 9 bases lining up with TRBD1. This CDR3 is 13 amino acids long. The V segment lost 9 bases and the J segment 3 bases; nucleotides outside the gene matches: 3. Germline values: CDR1 SNHLY, CDR2 FYNNEI. CDR3 region: CARQGARYNEQFF. The CDR3 coding sequence is TGTGCCAGACAGGGGGCCCGCTACAATGAGCAGTTCTTC.

Concerning this clonotype itself: Since a much larger clone is just one base distant, this may be a read error. The chain links TRBV29-1 to TRBJ2-2, with D tentatively TRBD2 (6 bases). The CDR3 extends over 11 amino acids. CDR1 is SQVTM and CDR2 is ANQGSEA in the germline V gene. The CDR3: CSVVGTGGLFF. CDR3 nucleotides: TGCAGCGTCGTAGGCACCGGGGGGCTGTTTTTT.